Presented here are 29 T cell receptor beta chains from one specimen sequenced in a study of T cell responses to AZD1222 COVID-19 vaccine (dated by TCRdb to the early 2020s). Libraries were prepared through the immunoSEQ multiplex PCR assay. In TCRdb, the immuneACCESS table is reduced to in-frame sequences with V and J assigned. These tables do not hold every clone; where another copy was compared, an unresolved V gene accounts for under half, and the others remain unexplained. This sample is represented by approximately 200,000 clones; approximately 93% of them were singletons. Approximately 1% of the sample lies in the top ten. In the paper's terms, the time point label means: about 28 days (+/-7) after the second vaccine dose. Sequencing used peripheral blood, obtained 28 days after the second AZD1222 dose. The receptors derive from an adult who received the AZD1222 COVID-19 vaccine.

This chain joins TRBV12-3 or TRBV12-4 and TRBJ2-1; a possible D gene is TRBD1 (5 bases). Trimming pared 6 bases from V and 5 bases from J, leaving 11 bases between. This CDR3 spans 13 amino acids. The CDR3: CASSPRRDNEQFF. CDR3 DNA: TGTGCCAGCAGCCCCCGCAGGGACAATGAGCAGTTCTTC.

CDR3 DNA sequence: TGTGCCAGCAGCTCGAGGATCAGGGGGCGCAAGTATTCACCCCTCCACTTT. It specifies CASSSRIRGRKYSPLHF. The V and J genes are TRBV27 and TRBJ1-6; 8 bases are shared with TRBD1. Germline assignment: CDR1 MNHEY and CDR2 SMNVEV (reference sequence). CDR3 length: 17 residues. The ends lost 6 bases at V and 8 bases at J; junction bases unmatched: 15.

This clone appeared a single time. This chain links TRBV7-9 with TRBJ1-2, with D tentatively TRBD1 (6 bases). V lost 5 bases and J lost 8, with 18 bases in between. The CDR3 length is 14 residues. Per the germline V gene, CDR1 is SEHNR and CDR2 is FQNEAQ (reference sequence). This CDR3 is CASSPGQPKRGYTF. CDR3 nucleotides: TGTGCCAGCAGCCCCGGACAGCCGAAGCGCGGCTACACCTTC.

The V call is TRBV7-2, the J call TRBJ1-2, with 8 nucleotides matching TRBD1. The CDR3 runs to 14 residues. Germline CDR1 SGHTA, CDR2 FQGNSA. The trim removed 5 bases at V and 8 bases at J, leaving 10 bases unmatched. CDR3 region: CASSQTGVGGGYTF. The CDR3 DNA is TGTGCCAGCAGCCAGACAGGGGTTGGTGGCGGCTACACCTTC. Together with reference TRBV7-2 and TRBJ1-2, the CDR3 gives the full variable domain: GAGVSQSPSNKVTEKGKDVELRCDPISGHTALYWYRQSLGQGLEFLIYFQGNSAPDKSGLPSDRFSAERTGGSVSTLTIQRTQQEDSAVYLCASSQTGVGGGYTFGSGTRLTVV.

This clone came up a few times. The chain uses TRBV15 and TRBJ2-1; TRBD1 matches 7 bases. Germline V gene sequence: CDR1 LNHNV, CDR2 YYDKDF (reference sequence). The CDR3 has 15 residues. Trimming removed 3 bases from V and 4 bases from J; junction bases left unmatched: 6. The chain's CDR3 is CATSSLTGSYNEQFF. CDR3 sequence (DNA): TGTGCCACCAGCAGTCTGACAGGGTCATACAATGAGCAGTTCTTC.

As DNA, the CDR3 is TGTGCCAGCAGCGAGACAGGGGGGAAAAAACTGTTTTTT. Its translation is CASSETGGKKLFF. The J gene is TRBJ1-4, the V gene TRBV6-2 or TRBV6-3, with 9 nucleotides matching TRBD1. Trimming at V came to 6 bases and at J to 9 bases, leaving 5 bases not matched to a gene. CDR1 MNHEY and CDR2 SVGEGT come from the germline V gene. The CDR3 length is 13 residues.

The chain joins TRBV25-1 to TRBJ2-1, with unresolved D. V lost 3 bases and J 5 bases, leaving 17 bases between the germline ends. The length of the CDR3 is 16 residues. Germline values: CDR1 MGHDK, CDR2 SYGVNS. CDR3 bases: TGTGCCAGCAGTGAGACCTCAAATCGGCCGAACAATGAGCAGTTCTTC. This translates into CASSETSNRPNNEQFF.

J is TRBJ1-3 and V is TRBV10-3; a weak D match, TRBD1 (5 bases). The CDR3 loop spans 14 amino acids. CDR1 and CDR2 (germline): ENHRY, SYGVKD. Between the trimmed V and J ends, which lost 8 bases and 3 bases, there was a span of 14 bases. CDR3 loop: CAISGGVNGNTIYF. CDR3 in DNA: TGTGCCATCTCGGGGGGGGTGAATGGAAACACCATATATTTT.

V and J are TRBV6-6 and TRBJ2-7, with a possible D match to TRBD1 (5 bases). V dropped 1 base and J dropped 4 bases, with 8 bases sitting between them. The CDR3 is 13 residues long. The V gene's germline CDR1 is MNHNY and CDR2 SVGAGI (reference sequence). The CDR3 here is CASSYLGAYEQYF. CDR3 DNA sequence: TGTGCCAGCAGTTACTTAGGGGCTTACGAGCAGTACTTC.

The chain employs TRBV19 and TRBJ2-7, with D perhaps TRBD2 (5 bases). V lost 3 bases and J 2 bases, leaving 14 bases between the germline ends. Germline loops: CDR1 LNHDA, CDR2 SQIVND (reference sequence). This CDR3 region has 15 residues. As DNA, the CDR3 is TGTGCCAGTAGTATCCAGCCGGACGGGACCTACGAGCAGTACTTC. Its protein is CASSIQPDGTYEQYF.

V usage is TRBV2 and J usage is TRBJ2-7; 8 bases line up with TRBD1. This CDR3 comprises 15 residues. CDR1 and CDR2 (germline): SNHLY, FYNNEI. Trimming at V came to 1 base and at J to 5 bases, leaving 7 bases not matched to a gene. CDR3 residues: CASSEVLRGHHEQYF. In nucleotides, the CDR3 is TGTGCCAGCAGTGAAGTTCTCAGGGGGCACCACGAGCAGTACTTC.

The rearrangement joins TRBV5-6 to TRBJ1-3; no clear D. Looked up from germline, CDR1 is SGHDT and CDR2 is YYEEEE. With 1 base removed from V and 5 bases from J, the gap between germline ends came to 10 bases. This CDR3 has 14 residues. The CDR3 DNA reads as TGTGCCAGCAGCTTGAGGCGTGGTCGAAACACCATATATTTT. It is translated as CASSLRRGRNTIYF.

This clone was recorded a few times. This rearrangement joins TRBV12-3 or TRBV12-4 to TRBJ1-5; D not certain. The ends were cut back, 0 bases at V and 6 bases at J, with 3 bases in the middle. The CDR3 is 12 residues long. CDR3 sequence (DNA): TGTGCCAGCAGTTTAGCAGGTCAGCCCCAGCATTTT. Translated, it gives CASSLAGQPQHF.

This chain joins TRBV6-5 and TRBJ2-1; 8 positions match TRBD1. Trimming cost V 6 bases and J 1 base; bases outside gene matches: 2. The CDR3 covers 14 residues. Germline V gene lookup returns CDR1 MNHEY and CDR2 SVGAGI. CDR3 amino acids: CASRDRASYNEQFF. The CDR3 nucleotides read TGTGCCAGCAGGGACAGGGCGTCCTACAATGAGCAGTTCTTC.

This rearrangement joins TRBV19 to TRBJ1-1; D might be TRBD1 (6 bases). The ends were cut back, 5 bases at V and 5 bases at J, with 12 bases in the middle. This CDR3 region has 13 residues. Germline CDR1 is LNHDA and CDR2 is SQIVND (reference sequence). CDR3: CASSQGPGTEAFF. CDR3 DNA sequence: TGTGCCAGTAGTCAGGGGCCCGGGACTGAAGCTTTCTTT.

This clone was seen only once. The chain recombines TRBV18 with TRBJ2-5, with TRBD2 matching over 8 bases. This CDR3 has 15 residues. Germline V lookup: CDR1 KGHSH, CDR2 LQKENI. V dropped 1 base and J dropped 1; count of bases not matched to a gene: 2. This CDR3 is CASSPLAGSQETQYF. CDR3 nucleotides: TGTGCCAGCTCACCACTAGCGGGGTCCCAAGAGACCCAGTACTTC.

CDR3 nucleotides: TGTGCCACCAGCCAACCGGGACAGAAGAACACCGGGGAGCTGTTTTTT. The encoded protein is CATSQPGQKNTGELFF. The V call is TRBV24-1, the J call TRBJ2-2, with TRBD1 identical over 7 bases. CDR3 length equals 16 residues. Germline V gene data show CDR1 as KGHDR and CDR2 as SFDVKD. Unmatched junction bases numbered 8, after V lost 7 bases and J lost 1 base.

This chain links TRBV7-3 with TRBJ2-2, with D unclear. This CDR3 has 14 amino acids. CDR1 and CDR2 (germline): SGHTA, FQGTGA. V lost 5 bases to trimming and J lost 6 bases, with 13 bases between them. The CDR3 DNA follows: TGTGCCAGCAGCCCTTCTGCGGCTGCCGGGGAGCTGTTTTTT. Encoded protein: CASSPSAAAGELFF.

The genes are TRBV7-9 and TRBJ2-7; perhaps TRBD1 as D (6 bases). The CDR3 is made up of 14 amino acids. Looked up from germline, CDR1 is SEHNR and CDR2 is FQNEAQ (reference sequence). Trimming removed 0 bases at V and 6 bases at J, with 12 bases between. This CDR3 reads CASSLAGGMSEQYF. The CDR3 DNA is TGTGCCAGCAGCTTAGCAGGGGGAATGAGCGAGCAGTACTTC.

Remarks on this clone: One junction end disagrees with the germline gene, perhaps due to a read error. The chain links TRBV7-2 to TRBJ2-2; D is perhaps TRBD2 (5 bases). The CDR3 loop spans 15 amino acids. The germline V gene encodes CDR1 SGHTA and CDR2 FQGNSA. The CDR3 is CASRLGSANTGELFF. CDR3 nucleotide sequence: TGTGCCAGCAGGTTAGGGAGCGCGAACACCGGGGAGCTGTTTTTT.

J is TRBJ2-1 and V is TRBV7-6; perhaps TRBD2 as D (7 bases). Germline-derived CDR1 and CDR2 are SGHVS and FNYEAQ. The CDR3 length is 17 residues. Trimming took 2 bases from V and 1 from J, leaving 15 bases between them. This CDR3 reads CASSLTGSGASYNEQFF. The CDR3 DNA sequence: TGTGCCAGCAGCTTAACAGGGAGCGGGGCATCCTACAATGAGCAGTTCTTC.

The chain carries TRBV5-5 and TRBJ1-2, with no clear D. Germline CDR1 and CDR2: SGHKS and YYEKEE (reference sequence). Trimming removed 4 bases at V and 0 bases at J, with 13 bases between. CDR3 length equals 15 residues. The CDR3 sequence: CASSLATHTNYGYTF. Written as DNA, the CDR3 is TGTGCCAGCAGCCTAGCGACCCATACTAACTATGGCTACACCTTC.

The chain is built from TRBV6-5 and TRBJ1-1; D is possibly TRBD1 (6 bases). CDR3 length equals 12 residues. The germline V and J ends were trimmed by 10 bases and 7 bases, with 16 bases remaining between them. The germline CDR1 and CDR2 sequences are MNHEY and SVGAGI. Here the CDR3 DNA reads TGTGCCATTTACGGGGGCTTGGTTGAAGCTTTCTTT. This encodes CAIYGGLVEAFF.

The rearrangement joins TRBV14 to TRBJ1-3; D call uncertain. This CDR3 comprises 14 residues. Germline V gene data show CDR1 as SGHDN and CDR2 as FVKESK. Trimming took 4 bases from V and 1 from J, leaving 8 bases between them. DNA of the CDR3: TGTGCCAGCAGCCGATCCAGGTCTGGAAACACCATATATTTT. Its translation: CASSRSRSGNTIYF.

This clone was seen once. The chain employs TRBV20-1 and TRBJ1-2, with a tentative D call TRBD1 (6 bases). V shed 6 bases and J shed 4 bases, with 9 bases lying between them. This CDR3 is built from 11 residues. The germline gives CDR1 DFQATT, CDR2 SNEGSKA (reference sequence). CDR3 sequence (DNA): TGCAGTGCGGGGGCCGGCTATGGCTACACCTTC. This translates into CSAGAGYGYTF.

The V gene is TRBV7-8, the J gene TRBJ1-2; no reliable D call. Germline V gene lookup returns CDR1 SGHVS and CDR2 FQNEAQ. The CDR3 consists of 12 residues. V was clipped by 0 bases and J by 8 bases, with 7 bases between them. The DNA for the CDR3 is TGTGCCAGCAGCTTAGCCCTCGCCGGCTACACCTTC. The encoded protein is CASSLALAGYTF. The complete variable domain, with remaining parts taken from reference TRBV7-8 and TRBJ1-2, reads GAGVSQSPRYKVAKRGQDVALRCDPISGHVSLFWYQQALGQGPEFLTYFQNEAQLDKSGLPSDRFFAERPEGSVSTLKIQRTQQEDSAVYLCASSLALAGYTFGSGTRLTVV.

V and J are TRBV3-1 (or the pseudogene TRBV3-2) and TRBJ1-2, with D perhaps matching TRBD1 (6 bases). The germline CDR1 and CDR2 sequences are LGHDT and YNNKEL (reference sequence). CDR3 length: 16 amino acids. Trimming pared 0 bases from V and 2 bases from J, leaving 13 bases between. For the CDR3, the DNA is TGTGCCAGCAGCCAAGATTGGGGGGGCGAGAACTATGGCTACACCTTC. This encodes CASSQDWGGENYGYTF.

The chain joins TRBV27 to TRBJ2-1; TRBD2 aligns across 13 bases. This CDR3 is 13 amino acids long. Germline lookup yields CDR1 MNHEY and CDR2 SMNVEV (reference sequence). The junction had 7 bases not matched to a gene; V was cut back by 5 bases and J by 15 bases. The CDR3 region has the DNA TGTGCCAGCAGTCCCCCGGGACTAGCGGGGTTGTTCTTC. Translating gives CASSPPGLAGLFF.

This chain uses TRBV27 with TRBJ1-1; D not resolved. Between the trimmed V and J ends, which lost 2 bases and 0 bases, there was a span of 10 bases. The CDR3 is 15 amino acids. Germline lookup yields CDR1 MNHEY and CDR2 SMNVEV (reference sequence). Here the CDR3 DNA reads TGTGCCAGCAGTTTAGAGCCGGCGTTGAACACTGAAGCTTTCTTT. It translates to CASSLEPALNTEAFF.